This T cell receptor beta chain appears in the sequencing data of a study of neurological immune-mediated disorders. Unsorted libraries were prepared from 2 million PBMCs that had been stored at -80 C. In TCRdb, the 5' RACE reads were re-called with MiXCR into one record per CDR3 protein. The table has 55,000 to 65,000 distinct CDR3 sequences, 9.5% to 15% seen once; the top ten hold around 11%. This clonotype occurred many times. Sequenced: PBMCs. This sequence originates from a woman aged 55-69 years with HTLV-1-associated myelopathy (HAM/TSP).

The CDR3 loop reads CASSEEQGKTQYF. The CDR3 DNA is TGTGCCAGCAGTGAAGAGCAAGGGAAGACCCAGTACTTC. The chain employs TRBV2 and TRBJ2-5; D not resolved. The ends were cut back, 1 base at V and 6 bases at J, with 9 bases in the middle. The germline gives CDR1 SNHLY, CDR2 FYNNEI. The CDR3 extends over 13 amino acids. Variable domain in full (rest from reference TRBV2 and TRBJ2-5): EPEVTQTPSHQVTQMGQEVILRCVPISNHLYFYWYRQILGQKVEFLVSFYNNEISEKSEIFDDQFSVERPDGSNFTLKIRSTKLEDSAMYFCASSEEQGKTQYFGPGTRLLVL.